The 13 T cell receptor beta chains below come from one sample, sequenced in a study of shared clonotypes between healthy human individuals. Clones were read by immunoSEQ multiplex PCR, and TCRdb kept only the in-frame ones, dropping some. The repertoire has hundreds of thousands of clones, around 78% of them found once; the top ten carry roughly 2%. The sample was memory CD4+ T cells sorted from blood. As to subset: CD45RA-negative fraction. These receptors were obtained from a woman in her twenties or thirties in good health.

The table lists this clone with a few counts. CDR3 in DNA: TGTGCCAGTAGTATTCGCGGGACAGGGCCCTACGAGCAGTACTTC. Amino acid sequence: CASSIRGTGPYEQYF. V usage is TRBV19 and J usage is TRBJ2-7; 9 bases fit TRBD1. With 3 bases clipped from V and 2 bases from J, the junction kept 5 bases outside the gene matches. CDR1 is LNHDA, CDR2 SQIVND, per germline (reference sequence). CDR3 length: 15 residues.

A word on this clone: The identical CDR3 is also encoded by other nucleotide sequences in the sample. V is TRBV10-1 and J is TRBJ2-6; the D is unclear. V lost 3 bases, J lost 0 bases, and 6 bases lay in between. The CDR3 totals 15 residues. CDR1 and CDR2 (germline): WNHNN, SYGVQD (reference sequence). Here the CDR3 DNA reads TGCGCCAGCAGTGACCCAGTCTCTGGGGCCAACGTCCTGACTTTC. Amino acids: CASSDPVSGANVLTF.

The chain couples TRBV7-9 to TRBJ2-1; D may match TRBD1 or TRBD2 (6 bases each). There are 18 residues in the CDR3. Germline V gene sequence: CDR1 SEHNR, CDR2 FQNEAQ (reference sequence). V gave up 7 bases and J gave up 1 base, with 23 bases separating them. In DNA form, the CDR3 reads TGTGCCAGCACCGGAGAGGGTGGGGGGCCCAGTTCCTACAATGAGCAGTTCTTC. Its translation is CASTGEGGGPSSYNEQFF.

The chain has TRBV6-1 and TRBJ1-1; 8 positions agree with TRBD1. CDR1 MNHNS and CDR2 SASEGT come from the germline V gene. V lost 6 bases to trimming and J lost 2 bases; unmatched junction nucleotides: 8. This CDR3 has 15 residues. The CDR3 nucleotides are TGTGCCAGCAGGGGTTTGACAGGGGCCAACACTGAAGCTTTCTTT. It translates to CASRGLTGANTEAFF.

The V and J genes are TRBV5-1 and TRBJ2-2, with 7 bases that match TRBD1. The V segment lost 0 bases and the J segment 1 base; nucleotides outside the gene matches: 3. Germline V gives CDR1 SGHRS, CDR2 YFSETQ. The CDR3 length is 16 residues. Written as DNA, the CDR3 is TGCGCCAGCAGCTTGGCCCGGGACAGGAACACCGGGGAGCTGTTTTTT. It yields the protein CASSLARDRNTGELFF.

As DNA, the CDR3 is TGCGCCAGCAGGCCCACAGGGAACAATGAGCAGTTCTTC. This encodes CASRPTGNNEQFF. The chain has TRBV4-1 and TRBJ2-1; maybe TRBD1 (6 bases). The CDR3 covers 13 residues. V dropped 6 bases and J dropped 5 bases, with 11 bases sitting between them. Germline V gene data show CDR1 as MGHRA and CDR2 as YSYEKL.

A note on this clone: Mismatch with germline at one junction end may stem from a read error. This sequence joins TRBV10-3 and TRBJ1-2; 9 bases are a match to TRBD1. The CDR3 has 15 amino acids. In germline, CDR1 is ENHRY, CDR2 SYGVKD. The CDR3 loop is CAISESGTGTLDVAF. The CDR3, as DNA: TGTGCCATCAGTGAGTCCGGGACAGGGACGTTAGACGTCGCCTTC.

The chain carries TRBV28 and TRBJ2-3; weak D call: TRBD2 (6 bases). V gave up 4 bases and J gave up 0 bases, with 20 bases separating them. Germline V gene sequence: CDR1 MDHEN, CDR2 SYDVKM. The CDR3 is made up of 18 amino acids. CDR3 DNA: TGTGCCAGCAGTTCCCTGGACTGGGAGGAGTCTAGCACAGATACGCAGTATTTT. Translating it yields CASSSLDWEESSTDTQYF.

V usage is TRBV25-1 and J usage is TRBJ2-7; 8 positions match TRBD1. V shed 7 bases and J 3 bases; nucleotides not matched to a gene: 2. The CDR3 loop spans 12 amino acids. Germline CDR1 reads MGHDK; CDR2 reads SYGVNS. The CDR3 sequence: CASTGQGYEQYF. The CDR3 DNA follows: TGTGCCAGCACTGGACAGGGCTACGAGCAGTACTTC.

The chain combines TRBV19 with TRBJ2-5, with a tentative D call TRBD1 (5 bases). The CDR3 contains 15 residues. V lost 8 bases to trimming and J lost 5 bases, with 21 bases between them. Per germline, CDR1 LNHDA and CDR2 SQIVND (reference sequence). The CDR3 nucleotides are TGTGCCAGTTCTGTCGCCCAGGGCATAAGGGAGACCCAGTACTTC. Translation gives CASSVAQGIRETQYF. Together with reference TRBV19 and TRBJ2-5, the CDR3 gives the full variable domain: DGGITQSPKYLFRKEGQNVTLSCEQNLNHDAMYWYRQDPGQGLRLIYYSQIVNDFQKGDIAEGYSVSREKKESFPLTVTSAQKNPTAFYLCASSVAQGIRETQYFGPGTRLLVL.

CDR3 region: CASSFASGHLSSYEQYF. As DNA, the CDR3 is TGTGCCAGCAGCTTTGCCTCAGGTCATTTGAGCTCCTACGAGCAGTACTTC. V is TRBV7-9 and J is TRBJ2-7, with D hard to call. V dropped 3 bases and J dropped 0 bases, with 18 bases sitting between them. Germline lookup yields CDR1 SEHNR and CDR2 FQNEAQ (reference sequence). The CDR3 is 17 residues long.

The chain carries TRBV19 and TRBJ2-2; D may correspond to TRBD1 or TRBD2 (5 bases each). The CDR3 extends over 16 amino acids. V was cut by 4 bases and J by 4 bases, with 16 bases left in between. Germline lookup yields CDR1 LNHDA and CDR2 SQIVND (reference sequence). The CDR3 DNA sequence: TGTGCCAGTAGTACGGGACGGTCTGGGATCACCGGGGAGCTGTTTTTT. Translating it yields CASSTGRSGITGELFF.

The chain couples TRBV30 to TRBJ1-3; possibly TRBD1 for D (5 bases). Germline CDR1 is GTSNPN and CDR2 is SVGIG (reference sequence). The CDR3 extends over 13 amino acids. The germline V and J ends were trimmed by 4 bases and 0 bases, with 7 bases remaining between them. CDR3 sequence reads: CAWKTVSGNTIYF. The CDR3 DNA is TGTGCCTGGAAGACAGTCTCTGGAAACACCATATATTTT. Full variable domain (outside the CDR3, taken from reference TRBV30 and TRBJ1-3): SQTIHQWPATLVQPVGSPLSLECTVEGTSNPNLYWYRQAAGRGLQLLFYSVGIGQISSEVPQNLSASRPQDRQFILSSKKLLLSDSGFYLCAWKTVSGNTIYFGEGSWLTVV.